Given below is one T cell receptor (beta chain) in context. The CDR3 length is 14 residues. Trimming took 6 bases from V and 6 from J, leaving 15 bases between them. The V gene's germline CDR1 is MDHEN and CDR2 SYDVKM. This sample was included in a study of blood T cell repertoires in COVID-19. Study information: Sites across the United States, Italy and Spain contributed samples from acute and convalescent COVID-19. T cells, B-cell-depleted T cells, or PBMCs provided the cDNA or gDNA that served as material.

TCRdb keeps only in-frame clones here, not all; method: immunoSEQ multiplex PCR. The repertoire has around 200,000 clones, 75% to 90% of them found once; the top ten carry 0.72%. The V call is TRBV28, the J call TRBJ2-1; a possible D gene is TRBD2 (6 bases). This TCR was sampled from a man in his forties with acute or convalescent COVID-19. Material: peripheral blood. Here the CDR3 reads CASSSPGVPNEQFF. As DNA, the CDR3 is TGTGCCAGCAGCTCTCCGGGAGTCCCCAATGAGCAGTTCTTC.